This TCR beta chain was obtained from a study of shared clonotypes between healthy human individuals. Note on this clone: Its antigen is undetermined.

Clones were sequenced by immunoSEQ multiplex PCR, and TCRdb holds only the in-frame ones, with some missing. The sample consists of 1.4 million to 1.5 million clones, about 96% of them appearing once. Study-wide points: Naive CD4 clonotype sharing across several donors was 5% to 6%.

The CDR3 has 13 amino acids. Germline V CDR1 and CDR2: SGHAT, FQNNGV. V lost 3 bases and J 0 bases, leaving 5 bases between the germline ends. Source material: naive CD4+ T cells sorted from blood. The subset denotes: CD45RA+ positively selected. This chain joins TRBV11-2 and TRBJ1-1; D is undetermined. The source of this sequence is a man aged 25 to 40 in good health. The CDR3 is CASSLEMNTEAFF. In nucleotides, the CDR3 is TGTGCCAGCAGCTTGGAGATGAACACTGAAGCTTTCTTT.